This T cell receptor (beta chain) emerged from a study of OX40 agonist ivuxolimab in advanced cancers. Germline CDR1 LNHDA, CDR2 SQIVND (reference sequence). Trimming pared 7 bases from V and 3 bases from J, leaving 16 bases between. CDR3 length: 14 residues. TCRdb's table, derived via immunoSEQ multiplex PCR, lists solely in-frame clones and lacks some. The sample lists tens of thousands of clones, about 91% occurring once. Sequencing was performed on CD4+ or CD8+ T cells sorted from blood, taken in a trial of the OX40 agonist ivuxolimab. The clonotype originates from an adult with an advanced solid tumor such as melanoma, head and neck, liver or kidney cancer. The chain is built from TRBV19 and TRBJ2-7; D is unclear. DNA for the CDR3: TGTGCCAGTACCCTGAGGCAGTTTGTCTACGAGCAGTACGTC. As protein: CASTLRQFVYEQYV.